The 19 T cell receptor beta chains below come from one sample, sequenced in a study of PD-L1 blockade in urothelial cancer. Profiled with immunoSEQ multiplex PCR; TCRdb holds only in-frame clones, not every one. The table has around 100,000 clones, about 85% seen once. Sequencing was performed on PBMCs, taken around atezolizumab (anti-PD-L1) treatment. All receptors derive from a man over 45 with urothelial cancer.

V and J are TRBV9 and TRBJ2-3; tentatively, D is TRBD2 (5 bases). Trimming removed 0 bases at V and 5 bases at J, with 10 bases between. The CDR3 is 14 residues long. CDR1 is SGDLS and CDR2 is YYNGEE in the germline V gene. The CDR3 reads CASSVESGRDTQYF. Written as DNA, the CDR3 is TGTGCCAGCAGCGTAGAGTCGGGGAGAGATACGCAGTATTTT.

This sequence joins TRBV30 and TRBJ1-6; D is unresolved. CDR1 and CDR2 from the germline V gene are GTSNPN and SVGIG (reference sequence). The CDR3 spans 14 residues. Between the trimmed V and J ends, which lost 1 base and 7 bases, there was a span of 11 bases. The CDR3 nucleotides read TGTGCCTGGAGTGGGAGGTTAGCAAATTCACCCCTCCACTTT. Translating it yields CAWSGRLANSPLHF.

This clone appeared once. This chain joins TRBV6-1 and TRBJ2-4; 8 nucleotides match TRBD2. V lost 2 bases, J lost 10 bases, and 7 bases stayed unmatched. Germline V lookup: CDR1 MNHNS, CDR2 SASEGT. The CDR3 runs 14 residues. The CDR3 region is CASSELLADTIQYF. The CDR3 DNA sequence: TGTGCCAGCAGTGAATTACTAGCGGATACTATTCAGTACTTC.

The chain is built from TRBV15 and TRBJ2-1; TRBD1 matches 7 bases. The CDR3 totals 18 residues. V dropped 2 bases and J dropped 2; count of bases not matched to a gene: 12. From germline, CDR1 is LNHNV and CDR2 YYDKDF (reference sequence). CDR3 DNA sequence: TGTGCCACCAGCAGACAGCTAGGGGGCCCGGTTACCTACAATGAGCAGTTCTTC. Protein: CATSRQLGGPVTYNEQFF.

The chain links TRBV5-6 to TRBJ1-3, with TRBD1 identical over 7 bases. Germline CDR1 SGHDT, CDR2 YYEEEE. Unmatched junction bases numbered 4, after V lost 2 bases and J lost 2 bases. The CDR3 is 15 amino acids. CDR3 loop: CASSFPGGPGNTIYF. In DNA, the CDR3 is TGTGCCAGCAGCTTCCCAGGGGGACCTGGAAACACCATATATTTT.

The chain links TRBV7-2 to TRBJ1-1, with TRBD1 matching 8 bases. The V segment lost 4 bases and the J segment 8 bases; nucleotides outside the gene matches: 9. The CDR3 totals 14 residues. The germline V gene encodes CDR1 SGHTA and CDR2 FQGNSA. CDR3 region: CASSYKFGDREAFF. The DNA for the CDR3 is TGTGCCAGCAGCTATAAGTTCGGGGACAGGGAAGCTTTCTTT.

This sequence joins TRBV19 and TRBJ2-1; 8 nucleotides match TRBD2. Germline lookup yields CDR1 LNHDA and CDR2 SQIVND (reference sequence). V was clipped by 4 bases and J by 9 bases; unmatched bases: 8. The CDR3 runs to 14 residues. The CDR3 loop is CASSRWALAGEQFF. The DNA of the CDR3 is TGTGCCAGTAGTAGGTGGGCGCTAGCGGGTGAGCAGTTCTTC.

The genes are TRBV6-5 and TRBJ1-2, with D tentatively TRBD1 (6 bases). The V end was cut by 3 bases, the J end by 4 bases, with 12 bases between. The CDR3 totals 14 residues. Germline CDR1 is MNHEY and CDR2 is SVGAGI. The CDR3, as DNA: TGTGCCAGCAGTTATATACAGGGATCCTATGGCTACACCTTC. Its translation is CASSYIQGSYGYTF.

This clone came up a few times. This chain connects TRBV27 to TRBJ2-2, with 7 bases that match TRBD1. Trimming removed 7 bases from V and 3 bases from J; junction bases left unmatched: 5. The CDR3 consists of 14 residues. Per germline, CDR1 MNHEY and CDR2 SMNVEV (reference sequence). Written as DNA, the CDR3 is TGTGCCAGCAAGACAGGGAGTGACACCGGGGAGCTGTTTTTT. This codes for CASKTGSDTGELFF.

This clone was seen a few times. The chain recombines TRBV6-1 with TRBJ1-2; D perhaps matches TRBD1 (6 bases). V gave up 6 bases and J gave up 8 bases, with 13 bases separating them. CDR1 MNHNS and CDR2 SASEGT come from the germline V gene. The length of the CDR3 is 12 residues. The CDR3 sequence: CASSLVQGGYTF. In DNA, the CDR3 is TGTGCCAGCAGCCTTGTCCAGGGGGGCTACACCTTC.

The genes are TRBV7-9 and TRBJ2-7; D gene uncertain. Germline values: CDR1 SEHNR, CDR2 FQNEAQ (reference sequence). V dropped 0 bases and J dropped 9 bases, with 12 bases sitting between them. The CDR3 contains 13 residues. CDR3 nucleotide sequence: TGTGCCAGCAGCTTAGCCTTTTTAGCTGGGCAGTACTTC. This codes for CASSLAFLAGQYF.

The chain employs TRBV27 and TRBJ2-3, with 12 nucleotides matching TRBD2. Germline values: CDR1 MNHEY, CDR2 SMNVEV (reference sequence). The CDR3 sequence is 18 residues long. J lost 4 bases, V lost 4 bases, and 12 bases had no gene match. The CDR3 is CASSYDLRLAGVPDTQYF. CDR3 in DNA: TGTGCCAGCAGTTACGACCTAAGACTAGCGGGAGTACCAGATACGCAGTATTTT.

The CDR3 DNA is TGTGCCATCAGTGGCCCAGGGGGCGTGGAGACCCAGTACTTC. Translated, it gives CAISGPGGVETQYF. The gene calls are TRBV10-3 and TRBJ2-5; 8 nucleotides line up with TRBD1. CDR1 ENHRY and CDR2 SYGVKD come from the germline V gene. The CDR3 extends over 14 amino acids. J lost 5 bases, V lost 4 bases, and 6 bases had no gene match.

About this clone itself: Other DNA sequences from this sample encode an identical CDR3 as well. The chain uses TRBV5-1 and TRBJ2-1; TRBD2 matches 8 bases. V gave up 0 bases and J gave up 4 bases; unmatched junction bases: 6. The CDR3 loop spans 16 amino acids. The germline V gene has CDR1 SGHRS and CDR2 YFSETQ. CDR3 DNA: TGCGCCAGCAGCTTGGTAGCTAGCGGGCCTTACAATGAGCAGTTCTTC. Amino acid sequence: CASSLVASGPYNEQFF.

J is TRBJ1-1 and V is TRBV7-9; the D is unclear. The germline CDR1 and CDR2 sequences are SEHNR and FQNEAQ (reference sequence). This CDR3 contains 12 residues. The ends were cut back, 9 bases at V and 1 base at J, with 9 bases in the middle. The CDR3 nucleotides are TGTGCCAGTGTGAACACGAACACTGAAGCTTTCTTT. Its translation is CASVNTNTEAFF.

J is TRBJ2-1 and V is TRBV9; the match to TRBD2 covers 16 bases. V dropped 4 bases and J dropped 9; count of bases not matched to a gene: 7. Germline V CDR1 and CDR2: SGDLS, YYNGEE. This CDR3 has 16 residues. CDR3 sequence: CASSYGTSGRVSEQFF. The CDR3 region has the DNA TGTGCCAGCAGCTATGGGACTAGCGGGAGGGTTAGTGAGCAGTTCTTC.

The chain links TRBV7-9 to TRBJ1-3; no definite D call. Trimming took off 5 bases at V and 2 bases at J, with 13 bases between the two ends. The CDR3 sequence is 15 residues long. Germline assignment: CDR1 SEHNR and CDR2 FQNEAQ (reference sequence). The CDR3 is CASSGGGGAGNTIYF. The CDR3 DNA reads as TGTGCCAGCAGCGGAGGTGGCGGGGCTGGAAACACCATATATTTT.

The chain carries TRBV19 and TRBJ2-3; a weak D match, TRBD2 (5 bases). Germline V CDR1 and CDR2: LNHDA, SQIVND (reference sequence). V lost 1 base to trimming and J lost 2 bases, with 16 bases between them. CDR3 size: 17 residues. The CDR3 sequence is CASSIGGAEAYTDTQYF. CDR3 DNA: TGTGCCAGTAGTATAGGGGGAGCGGAGGCGTACACAGATACGCAGTATTTT.

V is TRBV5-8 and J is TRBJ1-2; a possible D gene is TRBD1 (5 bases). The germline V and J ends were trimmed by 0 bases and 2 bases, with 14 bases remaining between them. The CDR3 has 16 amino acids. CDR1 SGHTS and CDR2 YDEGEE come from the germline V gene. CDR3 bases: TGTGCCAGCAGCTTGGAGGCGGGGGTGGCGAACTATGGCTACACCTTC. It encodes CASSLEAGVANYGYTF.